The T cell receptor beta chain under discussion was sequenced for a study of blood T cell repertoires in COVID-19. Study background: Samples of COVID-19 (acute and convalescent) were obtained from the United States, Italy and Spain. In each case, the material was cDNA or gDNA derived from T cells, B-cell-depleted T cells, or PBMCs.

V shed 4 bases and J 3 bases; nucleotides not matched to a gene: 8. The CDR3 contains 16 residues. Germline CDR1 reads SGHKS; CDR2 reads YYEKEE (reference sequence). Original data processing: Scientists estimated how many nucleated cells there were by amplifying reference gene primers. Profiling relied on immunoSEQ multiplex PCR, and the TCRdb table lists in-frame clones only, not all of them. V and J calls and clone size follow that table, whereas D and trimming were derived from the DNA. The repertoire holds 200,000 to 250,000 clones, roughly 81% seen once, with around 2.9% in the top ten. What was sequenced was peripheral blood. This sequence originates from a man aged 50 to 59 who had recovered from COVID-19. The rearrangement joins TRBV5-5 to TRBJ2-7, with 12 bases lining up with TRBD1. The CDR3 nucleotides are TGTGCCAGCAGCAGGGGGGACAGGGGGCGCATCTACGAGCAGTACTTC. This translates into CASSRGDRGRIYEQYF. Supplemented by reference TRBV5-5 and TRBJ2-7, the full variable domain reads DAGVTQSPTHLIKTRGQQVTLRCSPISGHKSVSWYQQVLGQGPQFIFQYYEKEERGRGNFPDRFSARQFPNYSSELNVNALLLGDSALYLCASSRGDRGRIYEQYFGPGTRLTVT.